These T cell receptor beta chains were read from a single sample in a study of shared T cell receptors in the human thymus. Sequencing used immunoSEQ multiplex PCR; TCRdb keeps in-frame clones, though not all of them. The sample contains 640,000 or so clones, around 87% of which appear only once. The sample was also linked to a second study, of human thymus T cells.

Sequenced input: thymocytes. These receptors all come from a boy in the first two years of life with a congenital heart defect. Each CDR3 is given with its conserved first and last residue. D genes are given only for firm matches. Size is stated for part of the rows, as once, few or many counts, or as a class when the clone is expanded.

j_call | v_call | d_call | clone_size | cdr3_aa | cdr3_nt
TRBJ2-1 | TRBV29-1 | TRBD2 | . | CSVPPGLASYNEQFF | TGCAGCGTTCCACCGGGACTAGCGAGTTACAATGAGCAGTTCTTC
TRBJ1-4 | TRBV28 | . | once | CASTRGLRWNEKLFF | TGTGCCAGCACCCGGGGACTTAGATGGAATGAAAAACTGTTTTTT
TRBJ1-2 | TRBV2 | . | . | CASLASGTRYGYTF | TGTGCCAGCTTGGCCTCCGGGACACGTTATGGCTACACCTTC
TRBJ2-3 | TRBV5-6 | TRBD2 | . | CASSRRLAGGNWDTQYF | TGTGCCAGCAGCAGGCGACTAGCGGGGGGCAATTGGGATACGCAGTATTTT
TRBJ2-5 | TRBV25-1 | TRBD2 | . | CASSDPSGQETQYF | TGTGCCAGCAGTGACCCTAGCGGCCAAGAGACCCAGTACTTC
TRBJ1-6 | TRBV28 | TRBD1 | . | CASIRDRANSPLHF | TGTGCCAGCATAAGGGACAGGGCTAATTCACCCCTCCACTTT
TRBJ1-1 | TRBV4-1 | TRBD1 | . | CASSQDGQGSPEAFF | TGCGCCAGCAGCCAAGATGGACAGGGGAGCCCTGAAGCTTTCTTT
TRBJ2-1 | TRBV5-6 | . | . | CASSLLGESSYNEQFF | TGTGCCAGCAGCTTGCTAGGAGAAAGCTCCTACAATGAGCAGTTCTTC
TRBJ2-1 | TRBV4-3 | TRBD2 | . | CASSQPGTRGLDNEQFF | TGCGCCAGCAGCCAACCCGGGACTAGAGGGCTCGACAATGAGCAGTTCTTC
TRBJ2-7 | TRBV14 | . | . | CASSQDRGATDAPAYEQYF | TGTGCCAGCAGCCAAGATCGGGGGGCAACTGACGCCCCCGCCTACGAGCAGTACTTC
TRBJ1-4 | TRBV15 | . | . | CATEDRKEEKLFF | TGTGCCACGGAAGACAGGAAAGAGGAAAAACTGTTTTTT
TRBJ2-1 | TRBV4-1 | TRBD2 | . | CASSPSGLAGYNEQFF | TGCGCCAGCAGCCCATCGGGACTAGCGGGATACAATGAGCAGTTCTTC
TRBJ2-2 | TRBV28 | TRBD2 | . | CASKIKRLAEAETGELFF | TGTGCCAGTAAAATTAAAAGACTAGCCGAGGCGGAGACCGGGGAGCTGTTTTTT
TRBJ1-1 | TRBV18 | TRBD1 | once | CASSSKTGAGTEAFF | TGTGCCAGCTCATCTAAGACAGGGGCGGGCACTGAAGCTTTCTTT
TRBJ2-4 | TRBV18 | TRBD1 | once | CASSLGTGVAKNIQYF | TGTGCCAGCTCACTTGGGACAGGGGTGGCCAAAAACATTCAGTACTTC
TRBJ1-5 | TRBV6-1 | . | . | CASSDREGRGNQPQHF | TGTGCCAGCAGTGACCGGGAGGGCAGGGGCAATCAGCCCCAGCATTTT
TRBJ2-7 | TRBV28 | TRBD1 | . | CASSLRQGASYEQYF | TGTGCCAGCAGTTTACGACAGGGGGCGTCCTACGAGCAGTACTTC
TRBJ1-1 | TRBV5-1 | . | once | CASSRGHAAFF | TGCGCCAGCAGCCGCGGGCACGCAGCTTTCTTT
TRBJ1-1 | TRBV28 | TRBD1 | . | CASRRDSLNTEAFF | TGTGCCAGCAGACGGGACAGCTTGAACACTGAAGCTTTCTTT
TRBJ2-4 | TRBV28 | . | . | CAIKHEVDIAKNIQYF | TGTGCTATCAAGCATGAGGTGGATATAGCCAAAAACATTCAGTACTTC
TRBJ2-3 | TRBV9 | . | . | CASSPPRTDSGGDTDTQYF | TGTGCCAGCAGCCCACCGCGAACCGATAGCGGAGGGGACACAGATACGCAGTATTTT
TRBJ1-1 | TRBV5-1 | TRBD1 | few | CASSSEGWTGRGNTEAFF | TGCGCCAGCAGCTCAGAGGGGTGGACAGGCCGAGGGAACACTGAAGCTTTCTTT
TRBJ2-5 | TRBV19 | . | . | CATHPGQGLMETQYF | TGTGCCACCCACCCAGGCCAGGGGCTCATGGAGACCCAGTACTTC
TRBJ2-1 | TRBV5-6 | TRBD1 | . | CASSQIVRGGTGDNEQFF | TGTGCCAGCAGCCAAATTGTCAGGGGGGGGACAGGGGACAATGAGCAGTTCTTC
TRBJ2-5 | TRBV5-6 | TRBD1 | . | CASSFRGRDRGYQETQYF | TGTGCCAGCAGCTTCCGGGGGAGGGACAGGGGGTACCAAGAGACCCAGTACTTC
TRBJ1-6 | TRBV5-1 | TRBD1 | . | CASSRDRGLSSYNSPLHF | TGCGCCAGCAGCCGAGACAGGGGACTGAGCTCCTATAATTCACCCCTCCACTTT
TRBJ2-3 | TRBV6-6 | TRBD2 | . | CASSPLREITDTQYF | TGTGCCAGCAGTCCGCTGCGGGAGATAACAGATACGCAGTATTTT
TRBJ1-6 | TRBV4-3 | . | . | CASSQVGGSYNSPLHF | TGCGCCAGCAGCCAAGTAGGGGGTTCCTATAATTCACCCCTCCACTTT
TRBJ1-5 | TRBV6-5 | . | . | CASRQPGGEDQPQHF | TGTGCCAGCAGGCAACCAGGCGGGGAGGATCAGCCCCAGCATTTT
TRBJ1-1 | TRBV28 | . | . | CASSLRHSEAFF | TGTGCCAGCAGTTTACGGCACAGTGAAGCTTTCTTT
TRBJ1-1 | TRBV28 | TRBD1 | . | CASNNRGMNTEAFF | TGTGCCAGCAACAACAGGGGGATGAACACTGAAGCTTTCTTT
TRBJ1-1 | TRBV7-9 | TRBD1 | . | CASSLRDRATEAFF | TGTGCCAGCAGCTTACGAGACAGGGCGACTGAAGCTTTCTTT
TRBJ2-1 | TRBV7-6 | TRBD2 | . | CASSAGAGDSYNEQFF | TGTGCCAGCAGCGCCGGGGCGGGGGATTCCTACAATGAGCAGTTCTTC